Sequencing of this TCR beta chain was carried out in a study of molecular identifiers for immune sequencing clone quantification. Study context: With replicates, the RNA of around 20,000 or 100,000 naive CD8 cells was split five ways and four were sequenced. Study-wide results and caveats: Clones that had above 20 RNA copies took up over 97% of effector molecules but under 1% in naive cells.

Previously described methods with listed TCR primers produced the bulk TCR libraries. In TCRdb, the PCR reads were re-called with MiXCR into one record per CDR3 protein. Of some 590,000 distinct CDR3 sequences in the sample, 25% were seen once. Trimming removed 4 bases at V and 6 bases at J, with 16 bases between. This CDR3 comprises 14 residues. Germline V gene sequence: CDR1 MNHEY, CDR2 SMNVEV (reference sequence). Regarding this clonotype: Its antigen remains unidentified.

Using 10%, 30% or 50% RNA, naive CD8 libraries were derived from around 20,000 to 1,000,000 sorted cells. This TCR came from a human donor in good health. Some libraries in this study had Jurkat cell RNA spiked in. Material: naive CD8+ T cells from blood, with Jurkat cell RNA spiked in. As for subset: FACS-sorted CD8+CD4-CCR7+CD45RA+ naive T cells. The rearrangement joins TRBV27 to TRBJ2-7; maybe TRBD1 (5 bases). The CDR3 sequence is CASSSLGARSEQYF. The DNA of the CDR3 is TGTGCCAGCAGTTCCTTAGGGGCCCGGAGCGAGCAGTACTTC.